This T cell receptor beta chain was identified in a study of CD8 T cells in ankylosing spondylitis. Study-wide results and limits: CD8+ cells made up the disease-linked clones, which were relatively rare in peripheral blood.

The CDR3 extends over 15 amino acids. CDR1 SNHLY and CDR2 FYNNEI come from the germline V gene. V shed 4 bases and J 0 bases; nucleotides not matched to a gene: 4. Details on this clonotype: Antigen specificity is unknown.

Molecular-barcoded quantitative 5'-RACE produced these TCR beta libraries. TCRdb recomputed calls from the 5' RACE reads with MiXCR, one row per CDR3 protein. The data contain approximately 45,000 distinct CDR3 sequences, approximately 11% of them singletons. The chain is built from TRBV2 and TRBJ1-1, with 8 bases identical to TRBD1. Sequenced: blood, either unsorted or a sorted T cell fraction (not recorded which). The clonotype originates from a male donor with ankylosing spondylitis or in good health (not recorded which). The CDR3 sequence: CASSGRQGLNTEAFF. Here the CDR3 DNA reads TGTGCCAGCAGTGGGCGACAGGGGCTGAACACTGAAGCTTTCTTT. The whole variable domain, filled in from reference TRBV2 and TRBJ1-1, reads EPEVTQTPSHQVTQMGQEVILRCVPISNHLYFYWYRQILGQKVEFLVSFYNNEISEKSEIFDDQFSVERPDGSNFTLKIRSTKLEDSAMYFCASSGRQGLNTEAFFGQGTRLTVV.